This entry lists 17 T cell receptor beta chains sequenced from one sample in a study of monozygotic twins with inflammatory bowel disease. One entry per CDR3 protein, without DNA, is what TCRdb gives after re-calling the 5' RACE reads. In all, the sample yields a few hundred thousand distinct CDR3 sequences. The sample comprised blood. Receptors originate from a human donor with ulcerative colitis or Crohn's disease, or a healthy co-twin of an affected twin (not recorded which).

This CDR3 is CSAQSGGPYNEQFF. The chain is built from TRBV20-1 and TRBJ2-1. The CDR3 totals 14 residues. Germline V gene sequence: CDR1 DFQATT, CDR2 SNEGSKA (reference sequence).

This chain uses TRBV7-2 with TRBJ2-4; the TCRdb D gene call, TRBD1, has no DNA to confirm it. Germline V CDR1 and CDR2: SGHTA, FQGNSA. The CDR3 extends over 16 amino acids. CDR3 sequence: CASSWAPLGQENIQYF. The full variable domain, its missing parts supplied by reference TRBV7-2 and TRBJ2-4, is GAGVSQSPSNKVTEKGKDVELRCDPISGHTALYWYRQSLGQGLEFLIYFQGNSAPDKSGLPSDRFSAERTGGSVSTLTIQRTQQEDSAVYLCASSWAPLGQENIQYFGAGTRLSVL.

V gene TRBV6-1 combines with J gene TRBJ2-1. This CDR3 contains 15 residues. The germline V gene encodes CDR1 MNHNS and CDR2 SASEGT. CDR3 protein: CASRRDLNSYNEQFF.

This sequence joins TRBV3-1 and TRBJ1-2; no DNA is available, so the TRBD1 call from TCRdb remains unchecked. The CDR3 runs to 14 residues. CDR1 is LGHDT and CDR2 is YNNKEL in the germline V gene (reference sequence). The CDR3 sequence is CASSHMDRNYGYTF.

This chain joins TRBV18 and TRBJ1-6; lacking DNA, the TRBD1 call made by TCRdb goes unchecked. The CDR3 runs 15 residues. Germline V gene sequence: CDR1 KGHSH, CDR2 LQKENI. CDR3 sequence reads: CASSPLGQGNSPLHF.

CDR3 sequence reads: CASSIGGSGGANEQFF. The rearrangement joins TRBV19 to TRBJ2-1; TCRdb reports TRBD2, a call that lacks DNA to check it against. The CDR3 length is 16 residues. From germline, CDR1 is LNHDA and CDR2 SQIVND (reference sequence).

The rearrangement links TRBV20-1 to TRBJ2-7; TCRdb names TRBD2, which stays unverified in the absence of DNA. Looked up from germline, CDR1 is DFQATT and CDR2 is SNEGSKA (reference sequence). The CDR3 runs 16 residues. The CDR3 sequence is CSATPIAGGRSYEQYF.

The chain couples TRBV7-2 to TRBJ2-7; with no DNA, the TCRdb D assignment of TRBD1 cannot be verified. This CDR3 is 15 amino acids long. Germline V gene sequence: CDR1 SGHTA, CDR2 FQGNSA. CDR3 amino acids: CASSTGAGAIYEQYF.

CDR3 residues: CASRGGANVLTF. This rearrangement joins TRBV6-6 to TRBJ2-6. This CDR3 spans 12 amino acids. Germline lookup yields CDR1 MNHNY and CDR2 SVGAGI (reference sequence).

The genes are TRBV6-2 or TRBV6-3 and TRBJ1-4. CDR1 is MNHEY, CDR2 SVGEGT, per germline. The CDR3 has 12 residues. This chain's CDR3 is CASKSTNEKLFF.

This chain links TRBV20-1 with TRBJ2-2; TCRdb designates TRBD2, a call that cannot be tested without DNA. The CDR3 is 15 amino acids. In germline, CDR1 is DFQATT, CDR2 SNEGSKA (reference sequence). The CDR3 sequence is CSAIRTSGPTGELFF.

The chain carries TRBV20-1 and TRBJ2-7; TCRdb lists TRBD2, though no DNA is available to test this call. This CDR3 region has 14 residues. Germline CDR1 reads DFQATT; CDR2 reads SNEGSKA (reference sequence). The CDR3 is CSAPDSRGPYEQYF.

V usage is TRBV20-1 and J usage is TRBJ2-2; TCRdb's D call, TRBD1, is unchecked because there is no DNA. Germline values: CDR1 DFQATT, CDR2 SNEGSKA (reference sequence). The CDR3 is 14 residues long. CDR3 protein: CSAPRQGGTGELFF.

CDR3 sequence reads: CATSREGAGYEQYF. This rearrangement joins TRBV15 to TRBJ2-7; checking the TCRdb D call of TRBD1 is not possible without DNA. In germline, CDR1 is LNHNV, CDR2 YYDKDF (reference sequence). CDR3 length: 14 amino acids.

CDR3 in amino acids: CASSTSQYRDRGPVDNSPLHF. The chain combines TRBV21-1 with TRBJ1-6; TCRdb names TRBD1, which stays unverified in the absence of DNA. TRBV21-1 is described as a pseudogene. The CDR3 totals 21 residues.

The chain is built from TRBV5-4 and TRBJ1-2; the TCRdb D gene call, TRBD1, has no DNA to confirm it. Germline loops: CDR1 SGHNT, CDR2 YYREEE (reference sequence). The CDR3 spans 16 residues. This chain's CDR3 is CASSLGGGQGNYGYTF.

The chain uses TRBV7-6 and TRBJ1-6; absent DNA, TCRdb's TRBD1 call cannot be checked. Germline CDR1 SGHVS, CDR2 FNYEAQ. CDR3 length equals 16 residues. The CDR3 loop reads CASSLGGERVGSPLHF.